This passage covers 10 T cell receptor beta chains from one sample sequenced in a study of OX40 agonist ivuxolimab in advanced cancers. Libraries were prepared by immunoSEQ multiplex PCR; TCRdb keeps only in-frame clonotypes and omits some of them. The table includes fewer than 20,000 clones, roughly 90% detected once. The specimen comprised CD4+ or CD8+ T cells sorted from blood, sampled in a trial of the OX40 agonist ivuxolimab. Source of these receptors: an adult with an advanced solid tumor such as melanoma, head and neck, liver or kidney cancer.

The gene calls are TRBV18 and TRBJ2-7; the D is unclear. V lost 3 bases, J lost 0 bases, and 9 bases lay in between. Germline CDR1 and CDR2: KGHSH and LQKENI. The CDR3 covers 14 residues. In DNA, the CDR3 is TGTGCCAGCTCACCCGAAAGGGCCTCCTACGAGCAGTACTTC. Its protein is CASSPERASYEQYF.

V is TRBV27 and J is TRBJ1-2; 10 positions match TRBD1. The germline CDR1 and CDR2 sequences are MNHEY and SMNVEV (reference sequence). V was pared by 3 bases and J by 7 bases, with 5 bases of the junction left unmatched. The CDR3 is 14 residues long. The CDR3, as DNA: TGTGCCAGCAGTTTTCGGGACAGGGGCTGTGGCTACACCTTC. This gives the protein CASSFRDRGCGYTF.

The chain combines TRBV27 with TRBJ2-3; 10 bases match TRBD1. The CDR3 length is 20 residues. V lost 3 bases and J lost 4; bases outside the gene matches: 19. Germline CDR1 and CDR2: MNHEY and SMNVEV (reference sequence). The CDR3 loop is CASSFLDRGLVGYGPDTQYF. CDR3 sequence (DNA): TGTGCCAGCAGTTTCTTGGACAGGGGGTTGGTCGGTTACGGTCCAGATACGCAGTATTTT.

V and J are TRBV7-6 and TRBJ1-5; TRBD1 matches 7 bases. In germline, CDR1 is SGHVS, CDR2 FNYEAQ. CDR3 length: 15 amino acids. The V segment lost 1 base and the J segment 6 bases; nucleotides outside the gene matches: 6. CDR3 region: CASSLVEGASQPQHF. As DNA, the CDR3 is TGTGCCAGCAGCTTAGTGGAGGGGGCGAGTCAGCCCCAGCATTTT. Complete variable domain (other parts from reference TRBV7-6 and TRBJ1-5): GAGVSQSPRYKVTKRGQDVALRCDPISGHVSLYWYRQALGQGPEFLTYFNYEAQQDKSGLPNDRFSAERPEGSISTLTIQRTEQRDSAMYRCASSLVEGASQPQHFGDGTRLSIL.

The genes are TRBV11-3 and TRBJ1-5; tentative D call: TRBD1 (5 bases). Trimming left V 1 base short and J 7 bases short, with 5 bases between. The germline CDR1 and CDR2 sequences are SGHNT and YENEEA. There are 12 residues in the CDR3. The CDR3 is CASSLAGQPQHF. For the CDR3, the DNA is TGTGCCAGCAGCTTAGCAGGGCAGCCCCAGCATTTT.

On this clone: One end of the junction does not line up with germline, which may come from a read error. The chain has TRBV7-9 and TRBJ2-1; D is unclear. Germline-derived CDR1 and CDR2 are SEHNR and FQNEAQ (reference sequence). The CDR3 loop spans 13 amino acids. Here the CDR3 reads CASSQDFYNEQFF. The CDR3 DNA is TGCGCCAGCAGCCAAGACTTCTACAATGAGCAGTTCTTC. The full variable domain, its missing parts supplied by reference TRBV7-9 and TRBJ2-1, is DTGVSQNPRHKITKRGQNVTFRCDPISEHNRLYWYRQTLGQGPEFLTYFQNEAQLEKSRLLSDRFSAERPKGSFSTLEIQRTEQGDSAMYLCASSQDFYNEQFFGPGTRLTVL.

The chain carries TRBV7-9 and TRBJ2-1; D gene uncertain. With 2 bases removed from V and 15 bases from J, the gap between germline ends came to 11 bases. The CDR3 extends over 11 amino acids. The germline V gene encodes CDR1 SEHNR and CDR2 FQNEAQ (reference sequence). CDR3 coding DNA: TGTGCCAGCAGCTTATTACCAGGCCTGTTCTTC. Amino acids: CASSLLPGLFF.

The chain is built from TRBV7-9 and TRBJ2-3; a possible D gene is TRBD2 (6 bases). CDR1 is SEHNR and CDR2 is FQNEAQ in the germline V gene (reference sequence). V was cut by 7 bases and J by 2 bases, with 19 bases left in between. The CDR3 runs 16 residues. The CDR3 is CASTDGLAEVTDTQYF. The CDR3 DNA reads TGTGCCAGCACCGACGGATTAGCGGAAGTCACAGATACGCAGTATTTT.

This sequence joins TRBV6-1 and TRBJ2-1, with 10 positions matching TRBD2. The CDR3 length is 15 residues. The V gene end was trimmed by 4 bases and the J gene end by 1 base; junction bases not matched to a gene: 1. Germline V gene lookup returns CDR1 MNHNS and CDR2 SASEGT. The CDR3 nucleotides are TGTGCCAGCAGTGGGACTAGCGGATCCTACAATGAGCAGTTCTTC. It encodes CASSGTSGSYNEQFF.

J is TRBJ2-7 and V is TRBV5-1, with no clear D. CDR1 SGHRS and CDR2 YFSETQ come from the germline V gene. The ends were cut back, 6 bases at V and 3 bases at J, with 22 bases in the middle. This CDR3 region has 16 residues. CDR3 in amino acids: CASTSLGIEWGYEQYF. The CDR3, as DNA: TGCGCCAGCACCAGCTTGGGGATAGAATGGGGCTACGAGCAGTACTTC. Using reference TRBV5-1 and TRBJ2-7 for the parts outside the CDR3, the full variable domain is KAGVTQTPRYLIKTRGQQVTLSCSPISGHRSVSWYQQTPGQGLQFLFEYFSETQRNKGNFPGRFSGRQFSNSRSEMNVSTLELGDSALYLCASTSLGIEWGYEQYFGPGTRLTVT.